The 13 T cell receptor beta chains below all came from one sample that was sequenced in a study of OX40 agonist ivuxolimab in advanced cancers. Using immunoSEQ multiplex PCR, the repertoire was profiled, and TCRdb retains in-frame clones only, with some absent. The table has roughly 69,000 clones, 75% to 95% seen once. Sequenced here: CD4+ or CD8+ T cells sorted from blood, sampled in a trial of the OX40 agonist ivuxolimab. These receptors came from an adult with an advanced solid tumor such as melanoma, head and neck, liver or kidney cancer.

V usage is TRBV7-9 and J usage is TRBJ2-1; D is possibly TRBD2 (6 bases). V lost 0 bases and J 4 bases, leaving 19 bases between the germline ends. The CDR3 runs to 18 residues. CDR1 and CDR2 (germline): SEHNR, FQNEAQ (reference sequence). CDR3 in amino acids: CASSLAVGGGTGYNEQFF. The CDR3 coding sequence is TGTGCCAGCAGCTTAGCTGTCGGTGGCGGGACTGGGTACAATGAGCAGTTCTTC. The variable domain in full, with the rest retrieved from reference TRBV7-9 and TRBJ2-1, is DTGVSQNPRHKITKRGQNVTFRCDPISEHNRLYWYRQTLGQGPEFLTYFQNEAQLEKSRLLSDRFSAERPKGSFSTLEIQRTEQGDSAMYLCASSLAVGGGTGYNEQFFGPGTRLTVL.

The rearrangement links TRBV10-2 to TRBJ1-1; D may be TRBD1 (6 bases). Deletions cut 3 bases from V and 1 base from J, with 18 bases between. The CDR3 has 17 amino acids. From germline, CDR1 is WSHSY and CDR2 SAAADI. The CDR3 DNA sequence: TGCGCCAGCAGTGATTTAGGCAGGGGTACGGGGAACACTGAAGCTTTCTTT. This translates into CASSDLGRGTGNTEAFF.

V and J are TRBV4-1 and TRBJ2-7; D may be TRBD1 (6 bases). V was shortened by 1 base and J by 4 bases, with 17 bases between the two germline ends. Per germline, CDR1 MGHRA and CDR2 YSYEKL. This CDR3 has 16 residues. The CDR3 loop is CASSQGAGTLPYEQYF. For the CDR3, the DNA is TGCGCCAGCAGCCAAGGGGCTGGGACACTCCCTTACGAGCAGTACTTC.

This sequence joins TRBV25-1 and TRBJ2-7; tentatively, D is TRBD2 (6 bases). V was trimmed by 7 bases and J by 3 bases, leaving 19 bases between them. Germline V gene lookup returns CDR1 MGHDK and CDR2 SYGVNS. The CDR3 loop spans 15 amino acids. The CDR3 region is CASTPGGVSHYEQYF. CDR3 coding DNA: TGTGCCAGCACCCCGGGCGGGGTCTCCCACTACGAGCAGTACTTC.

J is TRBJ1-5 and V is TRBV6-1; D possibly corresponds to TRBD1 (6 bases). Trimming pared 5 bases from V and 6 bases from J, leaving 14 bases between. The germline CDR1 and CDR2 sequences are MNHNS and SASEGT. This CDR3 region has 14 residues. The CDR3 nucleotides are TGTGCCAGCAGTTTCTGGACAGCCTCTCAGCCCCAGCATTTT. This sequence encodes CASSFWTASQPQHF.

The V call is TRBV11-3, the J call TRBJ2-2, with TRBD1 identical over 10 bases. Looked up from germline, CDR1 is SGHNT and CDR2 is YENEEA. There are 16 residues in the CDR3. Trimming removed 3 bases from V and 5 bases from J; junction bases left unmatched: 6. For the CDR3, the DNA is TGTGCCAGCAGCTTCGCTCGGACAGGGGGAACCGGGGAGCTGTTTTTT. This codes for CASSFARTGGTGELFF.

This rearrangement joins TRBV7-9 to TRBJ1-4; D ambiguous. Trimming removed 0 bases from V and 2 bases from J, with 4 bases in between. Germline CDR1 is SEHNR and CDR2 is FQNEAQ (reference sequence). The CDR3 is made up of 14 amino acids. CDR3 protein: CASSLAGTNEKLFF. For the CDR3, the DNA is TGTGCCAGCAGCTTAGCGGGGACTAATGAAAAACTGTTTTTT.

CDR3 in DNA: TGTGCCAGCAGTTTAGGGGGACCGCTCGAAGCTTTCTTT. Amino acids: CASSLGGPLEAFF. The chain has TRBV28 and TRBJ1-1; a possible D gene is TRBD1 (5 bases). V shed 2 bases and J shed 8 bases, with 12 bases lying between them. CDR1 is MDHEN, CDR2 SYDVKM, per germline. The CDR3 sequence is 13 residues long.

The J gene is TRBJ2-7, the V gene TRBV19; D is unclear. Germline V gene sequence: CDR1 LNHDA, CDR2 SQIVND (reference sequence). The CDR3 is made up of 13 amino acids. V shed 5 bases and J shed 7 bases, with 15 bases lying between them. Here the CDR3 DNA reads TGTGCCAGTAGTCCCCACCTAAGAGAAGAGCAGTACTTC. Its protein is CASSPHLREEQYF.

The chain employs TRBV10-3 and TRBJ1-5; D possibly corresponds to TRBD1 (5 bases). Deletions cut 8 bases from V and 2 bases from J, with 13 bases between. The CDR3 length is 14 residues. Per the germline V gene, CDR1 is ENHRY and CDR2 is SYGVKD. The CDR3 coding sequence is TGTGCCATCGGTCGGCAGGGAGGCAATCAGCCCCAGCATTTT. Amino acid sequence: CAIGRQGGNQPQHF.

V is TRBV2 and J is TRBJ2-7; 11 positions agree with TRBD1. The germline V gene encodes CDR1 SNHLY and CDR2 FYNNEI. V shed 8 bases and J 3 bases; nucleotides not matched to a gene: 6. The CDR3 extends over 14 amino acids. The CDR3 bases are TGTGCCAGCTTACGGGACAGGGGGATCTACGAGCAGTACTTC. Its protein is CASLRDRGIYEQYF.

V and J are TRBV6-6 and TRBJ2-3; D remains unclear. Germline V gene sequence: CDR1 MNHNY, CDR2 SVGAGI (reference sequence). CDR3 size: 13 residues. Between the trimmed V and J ends, which lost 4 bases and 4 bases, there was a span of 9 bases. CDR3 nucleotide sequence: TGTGCCAGCAGTTTACCCCAGCCAGATACGCAGTATTTT. It encodes CASSLPQPDTQYF.

The chain has TRBV6-5 and TRBJ2-5, with 9 bases identical to TRBD2. The V gene end was trimmed by 8 bases and the J gene end by 7 bases; junction bases not matched to a gene: 11. Germline CDR1 is MNHEY and CDR2 is SVGAGI. There are 14 residues in the CDR3. CDR3 residues: CASRRPGGGATQYF. The CDR3 coding sequence is TGTGCCAGCCGGCGACCGGGCGGGGGGGCGACCCAGTACTTC.